The 17 T cell receptor beta chains reported below all come from one sample, sequenced in a study of Ad26.COV2.S vaccination and SARS-CoV-2 variants. As for treatment: around 19 received Ad26.COV2.S at low or high dose, single or two shots; about 5 received placebo; per-sample allocation not given. The investigators took samples on day 63 after the first vaccine or placebo injection. Profiled with immunoSEQ multiplex PCR; TCRdb holds only in-frame clones, not every one. The sample yields fewer than 400,000 clones, approximately 90% seen once. This specimen consisted of peripheral blood, obtained in a trial of Ad26.COV2.S vaccine versus placebo. The source is a person aged 18 to 59 who received the Ad26.COV2.S COVID-19 vaccine or a placebo.

The V and J genes are TRBV4-1 and TRBJ2-1; perhaps TRBD2 as D (6 bases). CDR1 is MGHRA, CDR2 YSYEKL, per germline. Trimming removed 4 bases from V and 3 bases from J, with 13 bases in between. CDR3 length: 15 amino acids. This CDR3 reads CASSLLSGVYNEQFF. CDR3 DNA sequence: TGCGCCAGCAGCCTACTTAGCGGCGTCTACAATGAGCAGTTCTTC.

This sequence joins TRBV10-3 and TRBJ2-7, with TRBD2 identical over 9 bases. The CDR3 contains 15 residues. Germline lookup yields CDR1 ENHRY and CDR2 SYGVKD. The J segment lost 4 bases and the V segment lost 4 bases, leaving 8 bases of the junction unmatched. The CDR3 nucleotides are TGTGCCATCAGTGTCTCAGCGGGGGGATTTTACGAGCAGTACTTC. Protein sequence: CAISVSAGGFYEQYF.

This clone appeared many times. At one of its ends the junction is not consistent with the germline gene, which may arise from a read error. The chain uses TRBV6-1 and TRBJ2-7, with 7 bases aligning to TRBD1. The CDR3 is 14 residues long. Germline CDR1 MNHNS, CDR2 SASEGT. The CDR3 nucleotides read TGTGCCAGCAGTGAAGGGTTAGGGGGCACAGATTTGGACTTC. Its protein product is CASSEGLGGTDLDF.

With respect to this clone: Other nucleotide sequences from this sample produce the same CDR3. The J gene is TRBJ1-5, the V gene TRBV19, with D unclear. Trimming left V 3 bases short and J 1 base short, with 4 bases between. The CDR3 runs 13 residues. The germline V gene has CDR1 LNHDA and CDR2 SQIVND (reference sequence). DNA of the CDR3: TGTGCCAGTAGTATGGGCAGCAATCAGCCCCAGCATTTT. Protein sequence: CASSMGSNQPQHF.

The rearrangement joins TRBV5-1 to TRBJ1-1; D gene uncertain. V was pared by 3 bases and J by 7 bases, with 13 bases between. The CDR3 consists of 13 residues. Germline V gene data show CDR1 as SGHRS and CDR2 as YFSETQ. In DNA, the CDR3 is TGCGCCAGCAGCTCCCGACAACCAAGTGAAGCTTTCTTT. It encodes CASSSRQPSEAFF. Supplemented by reference TRBV5-1 and TRBJ1-1, the full variable domain reads KAGVTQTPRYLIKTRGQQVTLSCSPISGHRSVSWYQQTPGQGLQFLFEYFSETQRNKGNFPGRFSGRQFSNSRSEMNVSTLELGDSALYLCASSSRQPSEAFFGQGTRLTVV.

This sequence joins TRBV2 and TRBJ1-6; 10 bases map to TRBD1. J lost 6 bases, V lost 2 bases, and 7 bases had no gene match. The germline CDR1 and CDR2 sequences are SNHLY and FYNNEI. The CDR3 is 17 residues long. This CDR3 reads CASSELGTGALNSPLHF. The CDR3 nucleotides are TGTGCCAGCAGTGAACTCGGGACAGGGGCCCTTAATTCACCCCTCCACTTT.

Comments on this clone: The same CDR3 also results from other DNA sequences found in this sample. V usage is TRBV12-3 or TRBV12-4 and J usage is TRBJ2-7; tentative D call: TRBD2 (5 bases). CDR3 length: 12 residues. The ends were cut back, 3 bases at V and 3 bases at J, with 6 bases in the middle. The CDR3 here is CASSFEGYEQYF. The CDR3 DNA sequence: TGTGCCAGCAGTTTTGAGGGCTACGAGCAGTACTTC.

The gene calls are TRBV9 and TRBJ1-4; 7 bases fit TRBD1. The CDR3 consists of 13 residues. CDR1 and CDR2 (germline): SGDLS, YYNGEE. J lost 10 bases, V lost 0 bases, and 3 bases had no gene match. This CDR3 is CASSVAQGGKLFF. In nucleotides, the CDR3 is TGTGCCAGCAGCGTAGCTCAGGGGGGAAAACTGTTTTTT.

This clone was observed a handful of times. The J gene is TRBJ1-2, the V gene TRBV3-1 (or the pseudogene TRBV3-2); D is perhaps TRBD1 (5 bases). CDR1 and CDR2 from the germline V gene are LGHDT and YNNKEL (reference sequence). The CDR3 runs 16 residues. Trimming left V 4 bases short and J 2 bases short, with 17 bases between. In DNA, the CDR3 is TGTGCCAGCAGCCCCACGAGGACAATTTCGAACTATGGCTACACCTTC. Its translation is CASSPTRTISNYGYTF.

The J gene is TRBJ2-1, the V gene TRBV5-6, with D possibly called TRBD1 or TRBD2 (7 bases each). CDR3 length: 17 amino acids. CDR1 is SGHDT, CDR2 YYEEEE, per germline. V was clipped by 1 base and J by 3 bases, with 17 bases between them. The CDR3 here is CASSLRSGGQIYNEQFF. The CDR3 DNA reads TGTGCCAGCAGCTTGAGGTCGGGGGGACAGATCTACAATGAGCAGTTCTTC.

The rearrangement links TRBV7-9 to TRBJ1-6, with no clear D. The germline V gene has CDR1 SEHNR and CDR2 FQNEAQ (reference sequence). The ends were cut back, 2 bases at V and 8 bases at J, with 7 bases in the middle. This CDR3 is built from 13 residues. In DNA, the CDR3 is TGTGCCAGCAGCTTACTCGGGGATTCACCCCTCCACTTT. This gives the protein CASSLLGDSPLHF.

For the CDR3, the DNA is TGTGCTAGTGGTTTGGGGACCTACCAAGAGACCCAGTACTTC. Encoded protein: CASGLGTYQETQYF. The chain combines TRBV12-5 with TRBJ2-5; the D is unclear. With 1 base removed from V and 0 bases from J, the gap between germline ends came to 6 bases. This CDR3 contains 14 residues. Looked up from germline, CDR1 is LGHNT and CDR2 is FRNRAP. The full variable domain, completed using reference TRBV12-5 and TRBJ2-5, is DARVTQTPRHKVTEMGQEVTMRCQPILGHNTVFWYRQTMMQGLELLAYFRNRAPLDDSGMPKDRFSAEMPDATLATLKIQPSEPRDSAVYFCASGLGTYQETQYFGPGTRLLVL.

The chain combines TRBV10-2 with TRBJ1-4; possibly TRBD1 for D (5 bases). The CDR3 covers 14 residues. Germline CDR1 WSHSY, CDR2 SAAADI. Trimming shortened V by 2 bases and J by 7 bases, and 11 bases separated the two germline ends. DNA of the CDR3: TGCGCCAGCAGTGAGGGCAGGGTGACTGAAAAACTGTTTTTT. It codes for CASSEGRVTEKLFF.

The chain has TRBV7-9 and TRBJ1-2; 7 bases are shared with TRBD1. This CDR3 region has 15 residues. Germline V gives CDR1 SEHNR, CDR2 FQNEAQ (reference sequence). V lost 7 bases to trimming and J lost 0 bases; unmatched junction nucleotides: 8. The CDR3 reads CASIQPGGANYGYTF. CDR3 coding DNA: TGTGCCAGCATTCAACCAGGGGGAGCTAACTATGGCTACACCTTC.

The J gene is TRBJ2-2, the V gene TRBV5-4, with TRBD1 matching over 10 bases. The CDR3 length is 17 residues. Germline V gene data show CDR1 as SGHNT and CDR2 as YYREEE (reference sequence). Unmatched junction bases numbered 5, after V lost 3 bases and J lost 0 bases. CDR3: CASSWRDRGTNTGELFF. CDR3 sequence (DNA): TGTGCCAGCAGCTGGCGGGACAGGGGAACGAACACCGGGGAGCTGTTTTTT.

This clone was observed once. This chain connects TRBV20-1 to TRBJ1-2, with unresolved D. CDR1 and CDR2 (germline): DFQATT, SNEGSKA (reference sequence). With 6 bases removed from V and 0 bases from J, the gap between germline ends came to 5 bases. This CDR3 has 11 amino acids. In nucleotides, the CDR3 is TGCAGTGCCCCCCCTAACTATGGCTACACCTTC. Protein: CSAPPNYGYTF.

The chain links TRBV4-3 to TRBJ2-2; 9 bases match TRBD2. Trimming at V came to 4 bases and at J to 3 bases, leaving 6 bases not matched to a gene. Looked up from germline, CDR1 is LGHNA and CDR2 is YSLEER. This CDR3 is built from 16 residues. CDR3 bases: TGCGCCAGCAGCCCCTCCCAGCGGGGGGACACCGGGGAGCTGTTTTTT. As protein: CASSPSQRGDTGELFF.